These T cell receptor beta chains were read from a single sample in a study of CD8 T cells in ankylosing spondylitis. In TCRdb, the 5' RACE reads were re-called with MiXCR into one record per CDR3 protein. Among under 250,000 distinct CDR3 sequences listed, about 30% were seen once. Specimen: blood, either unsorted or a sorted T cell fraction (not recorded which). The receptor set was obtained from a male donor with ankylosing spondylitis or in good health (not recorded which). Each CDR3 is given with its conserved first and last residue. The order of the fields is CDR3 protein, CDR3 DNA, clone size, D gene, J gene, V gene. A D gene is named only where the DNA matches it firmly. Size is omitted from some rows. Given values are once, few, many or a class for expanded clones.

CSAPGPGGTEAFF,TGCAGTGCTCCGGGCCCCGGAGGAACTGAAGCTTTCTTT,few,.,TRBJ1-1,TRBV20-1
CSASGGARYNEQFF,TGCAGTGCTAGTGGGGGGGCCCGCTACAATGAGCAGTTCTTC,many,.,TRBJ2-1,TRBV20-1
CSAGETQYF,TGCAGTGCTGGGGAGACCCAGTACTTC,few,.,TRBJ2-5,TRBV20-1
CASSLAIRNTEAFF,TGTGCCAGCAGTTTGGCCATACGGAACACTGAAGCTTTCTTT,few,.,TRBJ1-1,TRBV27
CASSLGLALYEQYF,TGTGCCAGCAGCTTGGGGCTAGCGCTCTACGAGCAGTACTTC,.,.,TRBJ2-7,TRBV7-2
CASRMTGPNTEAFF,TGTGCCAGCAGAATGACAGGGCCGAACACTGAAGCTTTCTTT,few,TRBD1,TRBJ1-1,TRBV27
CASSPALAREQFF,TGTGCCAGCAGCCCCGCTCTGGCGAGGGAGCAGTTCTTC,.,.,TRBJ2-1,TRBV12-3/TRBV12-4
CSARHRGNQPQHF,TGCAGTGCTAGGCACAGGGGAAATCAGCCCCAGCATTTT,.,TRBD1,TRBJ1-5,TRBV20-1
CASSPRGPQFF,TGTGCCAGCAGTCCGAGGGGTCCGCAGTTCTTC,.,.,TRBJ2-1,TRBV12-3/TRBV12-4
CAAGEESGSDTQYF,TGTGCCGCCGGGGAGGAGTCTGGATCGGATACGCAGTATTTT,once,.,TRBJ2-3,TRBV10-3
CASSPSRDYEQYF,TGTGCCAGCTCACCATCCAGGGACTACGAGCAGTACTTC,.,.,TRBJ2-7,TRBV18
CSAQVGLAIQTQYF,TGCAGTGCTCAGGTGGGACTAGCGATCCAGACCCAGTACTTC,few,TRBD2,TRBJ2-5,TRBV20-1
CASVFRGNTEAFF,TGTGCCAGCGTATTCAGGGGGAACACTGAAGCTTTCTTT,.,.,TRBJ1-1,TRBV28
CASATSGGGELFF,TGTGCCAGCGCAACTAGCGGGGGCGGGGAGCTGTTTTTT,.,TRBD2,TRBJ2-2,TRBV12-3/TRBV12-4
CARNRENTGELFF,TGTGCCAGGAACAGGGAGAACACCGGGGAGCTGTTTTTT,.,.,TRBJ2-2,TRBV7-9
CASSFVAGLADPQYF,TGTGCCAGCAGTTTTGTCGCGGGACTAGCGGATCCGCAGTATTTT,few,TRBD2,TRBJ2-3,TRBV12-3/TRBV12-4
CASSERWQGKSPLHF,TGTGCCAGCAGTGAACGATGGCAGGGGAAATCACCCCTCCACTTT,.,.,TRBJ1-6,TRBV6-1
CASSPGQLYNEQFF,TGTGCCAGCAGCCCGGGACAGCTCTACAATGAGCAGTTCTTC,few,TRBD1,TRBJ2-1,TRBV12-3/TRBV12-4
CASSLVRYTQYF,TGTGCCAGCAGTTTAGTGCGATATACGCAGTATTTT,.,.,TRBJ2-3,TRBV28
CASMGTSGGYEQYF,TGTGCCAGCATGGGGACTAGCGGGGGCTACGAGCAGTACTTC,few,TRBD2,TRBJ2-7,TRBV27
CASSLVGREYEQYF,TGCGCCAGCAGCTTGGTCGGACGGGAATACGAGCAGTACTTC,few,.,TRBJ2-7,TRBV5-1
CASQTRETQYF,TGTGCCAGCCAGACGAGAGAGACCCAGTACTTC,.,.,TRBJ2-5,TRBV12-3/TRBV12-4
CASSPGGSASSYNEQFF,TGTGCCAGCAGCCCCGGAGGTAGCGCTAGCTCCTACAATGAGCAGTTCTTC,once,.,TRBJ2-1,TRBV5-4
CASSLLGGELFF,TGTGCCAGCAGTTTATTGGGCGGGGAGCTGTTTTTT,.,.,TRBJ2-2,TRBV27
CASSLGTESNTEAFF,TGCGCCAGCAGCTTGGGTACAGAGAGTAACACTGAAGCTTTCTTT,once,.,TRBJ1-1,TRBV5-1
CASSLVGGGPTDTQYF,TGTGCCAGCAGCTTAGTGGGGGGGGGGCCCACAGATACGCAGTATTTT,.,.,TRBJ2-3,TRBV7-8
CSAPGGPEGTQYF,TGCAGTGCCCCCGGGGGCCCCGAAGGGACCCAGTACTTC,few,.,TRBJ2-5,TRBV20-1
CASSLANGNTGELFF,TGTGCCAGCAGTTTGGCTAACGGGAACACCGGGGAGCTGTTTTTT,few,.,TRBJ2-2,TRBV12-3/TRBV12-4
CASSQAGGAEQPQHF,TGTGCCAGCAGTCAGGCAGGGGGCGCGGAACAGCCCCAGCATTTT,.,TRBD1,TRBJ1-5,TRBV6-1
CASRAASGGDTQYF,TGTGCCAGCAGGGCCGCTAGCGGGGGTGATACGCAGTATTTT,.,TRBD2,TRBJ2-3,TRBV14
CAISDVWSSYNEQFF,TGTGCCATCAGTGATGTGTGGAGCTCCTACAATGAGCAGTTCTTC,few,.,TRBJ2-1,TRBV10-3
CATSSAGGLAGYNEQFF,TGTGCCACCAGCAGTGCAGGCGGACTAGCGGGGTACAATGAGCAGTTCTTC,few,TRBD2,TRBJ2-1,TRBV15
CASSPSVVGGNTEAFF,TGTGCCAGCAGCCCATCCGTGGTCGGGGGGAACACTGAAGCTTTCTTT,once,.,TRBJ1-1,TRBV7-6
CATGGATNTGELFF,TGCGCTACAGGGGGGGCAACGAACACCGGGGAGCTGTTTTTT,.,.,TRBJ2-2,TRBV10-2
CASSPRRLAGGYNEQFF,TGTGCCAGCAGTCCCAGACGACTAGCGGGGGGGTACAATGAGCAGTTCTTC,few,TRBD2,TRBJ2-1,TRBV12-3/TRBV12-4
CASSQGILAEPLGQYF,TGCGCCAGCAGCCAAGGAATACTAGCGGAGCCCCTTGGGCAGTACTTC,few,TRBD2,TRBJ2-7,TRBV4-1
CSARGQTDYSNQPQHF,TGCAGTGCTAGAGGGCAGACAGACTATAGCAATCAGCCCCAGCATTTT,.,.,TRBJ1-5,TRBV20-1
CSGEGGGGNQPQHF,TGCAGTGGAGAAGGAGGAGGGGGCAATCAGCCCCAGCATTTT,few,.,TRBJ1-5,TRBV20-1
CASRSGGNTDTQYF,TGTGCCAGCAGGAGCGGGGGGAACACAGATACGCAGTATTTT,.,TRBD2,TRBJ2-3,TRBV6-2/TRBV6-3
CATQERRRPPGGTEAFF,TGTGCCACCCAGGAGAGGCGCAGGCCCCCCGGTGGGACTGAAGCTTTCTTT,.,.,TRBJ1-1,TRBV25-1
CASSLVPRPPVETQYF,TGTGCCAGCAGCTTAGTTCCCAGGCCTCCCGTAGAGACCCAGTACTTC,.,.,TRBJ2-5,TRBV11-2
CASSNGQTSSTDTQYF,TGTGCCAGCAGCAACGGACAGACTTCAAGCACAGATACGCAGTATTTT,.,.,TRBJ2-3,TRBV5-5
CSVGRQSRETQYF,TGCAGCGTTGGGAGACAGTCCAGGGAGACCCAGTACTTC,few,.,TRBJ2-5,TRBV29-1
CSAQSNRDNNEQFF,TGCAGTGCTCAATCAAATAGGGATAACAATGAGCAGTTCTTC,.,.,TRBJ2-1,TRBV20-1
CASSSPPGANTGELFF,TGTGCCAGCAGTTCCCCTCCCGGGGCAAACACCGGGGAGCTGTTTTTT,.,.,TRBJ2-2,TRBV12-3/TRBV12-4
CASSPGGCGDTQYF,TGTGCCAGCTCACCGGGAGGTTGTGGAGATACGCAGTATTTT,few,.,TRBJ2-3,TRBV18
CAISEWDGPNTGELFF,TGTGCCATCAGTGAATGGGACGGACCGAACACCGGGGAGCTGTTTTTT,.,.,TRBJ2-2,TRBV10-3
CASNSGSYNEQFF,TGTGCCAGCAACTCCGGCTCCTACAATGAGCAGTTCTTC,few,.,TRBJ2-1,TRBV12-3/TRBV12-4
CAIKSRTTENTGELFF,TGTGCCATCAAAAGTAGGACAACGGAGAACACCGGGGAGCTGTTTTTT,few,.,TRBJ2-2,TRBV10-3
CASSEGLFEDEKLFF,TGTGCCAGCAGTGAGGGACTTTTTGAGGATGAAAAACTGTTTTTT,few,.,TRBJ1-4,TRBV6-1
CASSWAGVVDEQYF,TGTGCCAGCAGTTGGGCCGGGGTAGTCGACGAGCAGTACTTC,few,.,TRBJ2-7,TRBV6-5
CATSRPGTGLRNQPQHF,TGTGCCACCAGCAGGCCCGGGACAGGACTTCGAAATCAGCCCCAGCATTTT,.,TRBD1,TRBJ1-5,TRBV15
CASSLAGRSEAFF,TGCGCCAGCAGCTTGGCAGGGCGGTCTGAAGCCTTCTTT,.,.,TRBJ1-1,TRBV5-1
CAISDGDRGITQYF,TGTGCCATCAGCGACGGGGACAGGGGTATCACGCAGTATTTT,.,TRBD1,TRBJ2-3,TRBV10-3
CATSRDAGQETQYF,TGTGCCACCAGCAGAGATGCGGGGCAAGAGACCCAGTACTTC,.,.,TRBJ2-5,TRBV15
CSASWGINEQFF,TGCAGTGCTAGTTGGGGGATCAATGAGCAGTTCTTC,.,.,TRBJ2-1,TRBV20-1
CASSFAGQNEQFF,TGTGCCAGCAGTTTCGCGGGACAGAATGAGCAGTTCTTC,.,.,TRBJ2-1,TRBV6-6